This paragraph covers one T cell receptor (beta chain) sequence. Assay used: immunoSEQ multiplex PCR; TCRdb lists only in-frame clones, some missing. The top ten hold less than 20% of the sample, which has approximately 190,000 clones, around 80% seen once. This record belongs to a study of blood T cell repertoires in COVID-19. About the study: Both acute and convalescent COVID-19 samples were obtained from the United States, Italy and Spain.

V lost 3 bases to trimming and J lost 4 bases, with 11 bases between them. The CDR3 covers 13 residues. The germline CDR1 and CDR2 sequences are SQVTM and ANQGSEA. This chain uses TRBV29-1 with TRBJ2-3; D might be TRBD2 (7 bases). The sequenced material came from peripheral blood. The TCR sequence derives from a human donor in a cohort sampled during active COVID-19. The CDR3 sequence: CSVDEGGPDTQYF. CDR3 in DNA: TGCAGCGTTGATGAGGGGGGGCCAGATACGCAGTATTTT.